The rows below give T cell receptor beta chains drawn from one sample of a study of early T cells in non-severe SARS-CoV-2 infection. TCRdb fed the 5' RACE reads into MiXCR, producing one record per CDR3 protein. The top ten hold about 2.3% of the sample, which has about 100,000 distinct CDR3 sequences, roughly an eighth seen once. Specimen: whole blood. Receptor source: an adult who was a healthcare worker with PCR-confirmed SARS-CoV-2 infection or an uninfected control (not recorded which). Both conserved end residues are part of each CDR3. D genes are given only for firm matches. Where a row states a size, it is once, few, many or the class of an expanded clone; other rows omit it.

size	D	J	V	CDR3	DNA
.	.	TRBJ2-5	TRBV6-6	CASSCSLGQETQYF	TGTGCCAGCAGTTGCTCCCTCGGCCAAGAGACCCAGTACTTC
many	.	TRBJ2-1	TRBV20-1	CSAAREHNEQFF	TGCAGTGCTGCCCGGGAGCACAATGAGCAGTTCTTC
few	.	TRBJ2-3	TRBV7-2	CASSLAVTSTDTQYF	TGTGCCAGCAGCTTAGCGGTGACTAGCACAGATACGCAGTATTTT
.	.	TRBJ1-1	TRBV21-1	CASSPRRTEAFF	TGTGCCAGCAGCCCCCGCCGCACTGAAGCTTTCTTT
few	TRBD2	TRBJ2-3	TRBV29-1	CSVLAGSTDTQYF	TGCAGCGTCCTAGCGGGGAGCACAGATACGCAGTATTTT
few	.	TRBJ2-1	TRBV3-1	CASSQVLSYEQFF	TGTGCCAGCAGCCAAGTCTTGTCCTATGAGCAGTTCTTC
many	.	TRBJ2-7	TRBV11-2	CASSSVRGGQPYEQYF	TGTGCCAGCAGCTCCGTGCGAGGGGGGCAACCCTACGAGCAGTACTTC
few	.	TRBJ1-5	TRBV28	CASSLWGSGNQPQHF	TGTGCCAGCAGTTTATGGGGCAGCGGCAATCAGCCCCAGCATTTT
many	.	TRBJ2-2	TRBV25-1	CASSAGDVGELFF	TGTGCCAGCAGTGCGGGGGATGTCGGGGAGCTGTTTTTT
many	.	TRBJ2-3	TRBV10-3	CATGTEGTDTQYF	TGTGCCACCGGGACTGAAGGAACAGATACGCAGTATTTT
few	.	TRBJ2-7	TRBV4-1	CASSQRVTGQAYEQYF	TGCGCCAGCAGCCAACGAGTAACGGGACAAGCTTACGAGCAGTACTTC
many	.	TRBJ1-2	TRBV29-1	CSAGSGHYGYTF	TGCAGCGCCGGTTCGGGGCACTATGGCTACACCTTC
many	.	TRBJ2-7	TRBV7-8	CASSLELSYEQYF	TGTGCCAGCAGCCTAGAACTCTCCTACGAGCAGTACTTC
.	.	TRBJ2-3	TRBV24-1	CATSDSTLRNTQYF	TGTGCCACCAGTGATTCAACGCTACGAAATACGCAGTATTTT
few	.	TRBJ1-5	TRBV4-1	CASSQDDRQNQPQHF	TGCGCCAGCAGCCAAGATGACCGACAAAATCAGCCCCAGCATTTT
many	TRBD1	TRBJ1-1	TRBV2	CASSWGQGNTEAFF	TGTGCCAGCAGTTGGGGACAGGGGAACACTGAAGCTTTCTTT
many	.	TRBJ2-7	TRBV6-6	CASSYLDGAYEQYF	TGTGCCAGCAGTTACTTGGACGGGGCCTACGAGCAGTACTTC
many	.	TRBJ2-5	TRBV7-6	CASSAPGHPGETQYF	TGTGCCAGCAGCGCCCCGGGACACCCCGGCGAGACCCAGTACTTC
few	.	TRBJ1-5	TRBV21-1	CASSFLPTGKHNQPQHF	TGTGCCAGCAGCTTCCTCCCAACAGGGAAACACAATCAGCCCCAGCATTTT
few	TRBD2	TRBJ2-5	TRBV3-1	CASSQGGGRVETQYF	TGTGCCAGCAGCCAAGGGGGGGGACGTGTGGAGACCCAGTACTTC
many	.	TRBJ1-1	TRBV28	CASSSLRTGNTEAFF	TGTGCCAGCAGTTCCCTTAGGACGGGGAACACTGAAGCTTTCTTT
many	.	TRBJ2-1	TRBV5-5	CASSFRAGVAGGF	TGTGCCAGCAGCTTCCGCGCAGGGGTGGCCGGAGGCTTC
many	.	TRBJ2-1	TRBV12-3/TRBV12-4	CASSLPRQVGALNEQFF	TGTGCCAGCAGTTTACCCAGACAGGTAGGGGCTCTGAATGAGCAGTTCTTC
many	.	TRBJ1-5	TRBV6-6	CASSHGAAGGNQPQHF	TGTGCCAGCAGCCACGGGGCGGCCGGGGGCAATCAGCCCCAGCATTTT
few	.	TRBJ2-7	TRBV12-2	CASRLPFSRLAGFVEQYF	TGTGCAAGTCGCTTACCTTTTTCCAGACTAGCGGGTTTTGTCGAGCAGTACTTC
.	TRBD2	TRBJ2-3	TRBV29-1	CSQGLAGSDTQYF	TGCAGCCAGGGACTAGCGGGGTCAGATACGCAGTATTTT
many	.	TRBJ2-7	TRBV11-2	CASSPRGAGALRREQYF	TGTGCCAGCAGCCCCCGTGGGGCGGGGGCCCTCAGGAGGGAGCAGTACTTC
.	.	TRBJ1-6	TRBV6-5	CASRRLNSPLHF	TGTGCCAGCAGGCGACTCAATTCACCCCTCCACTTT
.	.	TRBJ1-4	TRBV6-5	CASRDTGWDEKLFF	TGTGCCAGCAGGGATACAGGGTGGGATGAAAAACTGTTTTTT
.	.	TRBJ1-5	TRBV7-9	CASSQGTGWQPQHF	TGTGCCAGCAGCCAGGGTACAGGTTGGCAGCCCCAGCATTTT
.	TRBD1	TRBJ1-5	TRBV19	CASQRDRGNQPQHF	TGTGCCAGCCAGAGGGACAGGGGCAATCAGCCCCAGCATTTT
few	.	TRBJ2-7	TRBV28	CASSLWGDDRYEQYF	TGTGCCAGCAGTTTATGGGGGGACGATCGCTACGAGCAGTACTTC
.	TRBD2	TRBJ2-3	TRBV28	CASTRTSGEGTDTQYF	TGTGCCAGCACTCGGACTAGTGGGGAAGGCACAGATACGCAGTATTTT
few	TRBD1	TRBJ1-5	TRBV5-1	CASSPWTGNNQPQHF	TGCGCCAGCAGCCCGTGGACAGGGAACAATCAGCCCCAGCATTTT
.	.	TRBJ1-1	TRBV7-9	CASNERANTEAFF	TGTGCCAGCAATGAGAGAGCGAACACTGAAGCTTTCTTT
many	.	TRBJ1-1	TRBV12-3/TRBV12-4	CASSSGGKDTEAFF	TGTGCCAGCAGTTCCGGGGGAAAAGACACTGAAGCTTTCTTT
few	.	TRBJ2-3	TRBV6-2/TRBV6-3	CASSPGQIKRNTQYF	TGTGCCAGCAGCCCCGGACAGATAAAACGGAATACGCAGTATTTT
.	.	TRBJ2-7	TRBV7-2	CASSLYGGEQYF	TGTGCCAGCAGCTTATACGGGGGTGAGCAGTACTTC
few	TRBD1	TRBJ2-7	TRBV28	CASSLLTGNRDEQYF	TGTGCCAGCAGTTTATTGACAGGGAATCGGGACGAGCAGTACTTC
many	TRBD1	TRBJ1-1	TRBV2	CASSERTGRAEAFF	TGTGCCAGCAGTGAGCGGACAGGGAGGGCTGAAGCTTTCTTT
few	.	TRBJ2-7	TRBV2	CASSELNGSSYEQYF	TGTGCCAGCAGTGAATTGAACGGGAGCTCCTACGAGCAGTACTTC
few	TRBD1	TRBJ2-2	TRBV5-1	CASSSTGGQAGELFF	TGCGCCAGCAGCTCCACAGGGGGCCAAGCCGGGGAGCTGTTTTTT
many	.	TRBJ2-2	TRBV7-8	CASSPTFDRTGELFF	TGTGCCAGCAGCCCCACCTTTGACAGAACCGGGGAGCTGTTTTTT
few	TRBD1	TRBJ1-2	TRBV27	CASSLWGTGGNYGYTF	TGTGCCAGCAGTTTATGGGGGACAGGGGGCAACTATGGCTACACCTTC
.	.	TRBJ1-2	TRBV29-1	CSVVRGNNYGYTF	TGCAGCGTTGTCCGGGGGAATAACTATGGCTACACCTTC
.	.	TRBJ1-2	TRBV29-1	CSVIWNYGYTF	TGCAGCGTCATATGGAACTATGGCTACACCTTC
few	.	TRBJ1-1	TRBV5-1	CASSLVVGDTEAFF	TGCGCCAGCAGCTTGGTCGTGGGAGACACTGAAGCTTTCTTT
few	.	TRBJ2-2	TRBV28	CASSPTQAGELFF	TGTGCCAGCAGTCCCACCCAGGCCGGGGAGCTGTTTTTT
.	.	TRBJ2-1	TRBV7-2	CASSLTWDGFNEQFF	TGTGCCAGCAGCTTAACTTGGGACGGATTCAATGAGCAGTTCTTC
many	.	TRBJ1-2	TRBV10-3	CAISGGADGYTF	TGTGCCATCAGTGGTGGTGCCGATGGCTACACCTTC
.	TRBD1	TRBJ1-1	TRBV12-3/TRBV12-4	CASSLGETGRGTEAFF	TGTGCCAGCAGTTTAGGCGAGACAGGGAGGGGCACTGAAGCTTTCTTT
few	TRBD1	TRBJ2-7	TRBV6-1	CASTMGQGLYEQYF	TGTGCCAGCACCATGGGACAGGGACTATACGAGCAGTACTTC
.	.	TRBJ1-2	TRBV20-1	CSARTFNYGYTF	TGCAGTGCTCGGACCTTTAACTATGGCTACACCTTC
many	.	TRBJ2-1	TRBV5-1	CASSHTGLPHNEQFF	TGCGCCAGCAGCCATACAGGCTTACCACACAATGAGCAGTTCTTC